The T cell receptor beta chain under discussion was sequenced for a study of regulatory T cells in long-lasting Graves disease. Investigators prepared the TCR beta libraries by applying iRepertoire HTBI primers and Arm-PCR of CDR3 regions. MiXCR, applied by TCRdb to the multiplex PCR reads, yields one record per CDR3 protein. Of about 430,000 distinct CDR3 sequences in the sample, roughly a fifth were seen once. The time point here: persistent/refractory GD, antithyroid drugs over 5 years with positive TRAb. From RNA extracted from PBMCs, the TCR library was made. Germline CDR1 and CDR2: MGHRA and YSYEKL. V lost 2 bases and J lost 7, with 14 bases in between. CDR3 size: 14 residues.

The TCR was taken from a female donor with Graves disease. The sample was peripheral blood mononuclear cells (PBMCs), taken when the disease was refractory, from a patient treated with antithyroid drugs. V and J are TRBV4-1 and TRBJ1-2; tentative D call: TRBD1 (5 bases). The CDR3 DNA reads as TGCGCCAGCAGCCAAAGGACACTATCGAGTGGCTACACCTTC. It encodes CASSQRTLSSGYTF.